Each of the 13 T cell receptor beta chains below was sequenced from the same sample in a study of response to subunit inactivated influenza vaccine. TCRdb re-analysed the RT-PCR reads in MiXCR, keeping a single row per CDR3 protein. The data hold roughly 760,000 distinct CDR3 sequences, with less than 25% observed a single time. The starting material was PBMCs from blood, obtained approximately 5 days after vaccination. Source of these receptors: a man aged 45-60 years who received an inactivated influenza vaccine.

This clonotype has a count of ten or more. This rearrangement joins TRBV6-1 to TRBJ2-5; TRBD1 aligns across 9 bases. From germline, CDR1 is MNHNS and CDR2 SASEGT. CDR3 length: 15 amino acids. V dropped 10 bases and J dropped 6; count of bases not matched to a gene: 15. This chain's CDR3 is CAISVCDRGLKTQYF. DNA for the CDR3: TGTGCCATCTCGGTGTGTGACAGGGGGTTGAAGACCCAGTACTTC.

This sequence joins TRBV10-3 and TRBJ2-3, with TRBD2 as a possible D gene (5 bases). Looked up from germline, CDR1 is ENHRY and CDR2 is SYGVKD. Trimming took 5 bases from V and 1 from J, leaving 10 bases between them. The CDR3 is 14 amino acids. CDR3 DNA: TGTGCCATCAGTTCCCGGCGGGGCACAGATACGCAGTATTTT. Its protein is CAISSRRGTDTQYF.

This clonotype was detected ten times or more. The V gene is TRBV12-3 or TRBV12-4, the J gene TRBJ2-3; TRBD2 might be the D (5 bases). The CDR3 is 15 residues long. V was trimmed by 8 bases and J by 1 base, leaving 16 bases between them. In DNA, the CDR3 is TGTGCCAGCTCCCCAGCGGCAGTCGGCACAGATACGCAGTATTTT. Translating it yields CASSPAAVGTDTQYF.

J is TRBJ1-2 and V is TRBV3-1, with D possibly matching TRBD1 (5 bases). The CDR3 is made up of 12 amino acids. Germline assignment: CDR1 LGHDT and CDR2 YNNKEL (reference sequence). The V end lost 7 bases, the J end lost 1 base, and 7 bases lay between the germline ends. Here the CDR3 reads CASTGRNYGYTF. The DNA of the CDR3 is TGTGCCAGCACGGGACGTAACTATGGCTACACCTTC.

V is TRBV7-2 and J is TRBJ1-5; D gene unclear. Trimming took 0 bases from V and 5 from J, leaving 5 bases between them. Germline V CDR1 and CDR2: SGHTA, FQGNSA. This CDR3 has 13 residues. This CDR3 is CASSLALHQPQHF. The CDR3 region has the DNA TGTGCCAGCAGCTTAGCCCTACATCAGCCCCAGCATTTT.

This clonotype was detected a few times. This rearrangement joins TRBV18 to TRBJ2-7; D is uncertain. Germline assignment: CDR1 KGHSH and CDR2 LQKENI. The CDR3 is made up of 13 amino acids. The V gene lost 1 base and the J gene lost 2 bases, with 6 bases spanning the gap. The CDR3 DNA follows: TGTGCCAGCTCACCACAAAGACCCTACGAGCAGTACTTC. This codes for CASSPQRPYEQYF.

This clonotype was seen more than once but under ten times. This chain uses TRBV4-3 with TRBJ2-3; D tentatively reads TRBD1 or TRBD2 (5 bases each). Germline loops: CDR1 LGHNA, CDR2 YSLEER. Between the trimmed V and J ends, which lost 2 bases and 6 bases, there was a span of 18 bases. The CDR3 runs 16 residues. CDR3 nucleotide sequence: TGCGCCAGCAGCCAACAGGTCGCAGGGACCGGGGATACGCAGTATTTT. Its protein is CASSQQVAGTGDTQYF.

V is TRBV6-5 and J is TRBJ2-7, with D perhaps TRBD2 (5 bases). Trimming cost V 4 bases and J 6 bases, with 13 bases left between them. CDR3 length: 13 residues. Per the germline V gene, CDR1 is MNHEY and CDR2 is SVGAGI. CDR3 in amino acids: CASSWKEGGEQYF. The DNA for the CDR3 is TGTGCCAGCAGTTGGAAGGAAGGAGGCGAGCAGTACTTC.

This clonotype was observed a few times. This rearrangement joins TRBV20-1 to TRBJ2-2; 15 positions agree with TRBD2. Trimming removed 3 bases from V and 3 bases from J; junction bases left unmatched: 2. This CDR3 spans 16 amino acids. The germline V gene has CDR1 DFQATT and CDR2 SNEGSKA (reference sequence). CDR3 sequence (DNA): TGCAGTGCTAGTGGACTAGCGGGGGGGGACACCGGGGAGCTGTTTTTT. Residues: CSASGLAGGDTGELFF.

A few counts support this clonotype. This sequence joins TRBV27 and TRBJ2-2; 12 bases map to TRBD2. The CDR3 extends over 16 amino acids. Germline loops: CDR1 MNHEY, CDR2 SMNVEV (reference sequence). The ends lost 4 bases at V and 2 bases at J; junction bases unmatched: 2. CDR3 in amino acids: CASSSSGRANTGELFF. CDR3 bases: TGTGCCAGCAGTTCTAGCGGGAGGGCCAACACCGGGGAGCTGTTTTTT.

V gene TRBV10-3 combines with J gene TRBJ2-3; D remains ambiguous. Germline V gene sequence: CDR1 ENHRY, CDR2 SYGVKD. V lost 6 bases, J lost 1 base, and 11 bases lay in between. The CDR3 consists of 14 residues. In DNA form, the CDR3 reads TGTGCCATCAGAAGAAAGACTGGCACAGATACGCAGTATTTT. This translates into CAIRRKTGTDTQYF.

This clonotype was picked up a small number of times. The gene calls are TRBV12-3 or TRBV12-4 and TRBJ2-6, with 8 bases matching TRBD2. V lost 8 bases to trimming and J lost 0 bases; unmatched junction nucleotides: 9. This CDR3 has 17 amino acids. As DNA, the CDR3 is TGTGCCAGCTCCCAAGCGGGGGTGAGCTCTGGGGCCAACGTCCTGACTTTC. It translates to CASSQAGVSSGANVLTF.

The rearrangement joins TRBV6-2 or TRBV6-3 to TRBJ1-5; tentatively, D is TRBD1 (5 bases). CDR1 is MNHEY and CDR2 is SVGEGT in the germline V gene. The CDR3 is 13 residues long. The germline V and J ends were trimmed by 11 bases and 6 bases, with 17 bases remaining between them. The CDR3 region has the DNA TGTGCCGCCGTCGGGACGGCGTCTCAGCCCCAGCATTTT. This sequence encodes CAAVGTASQPQHF.